Listed below are T cell receptor beta chains from one sample, sequenced in a study of CD8 T cells in Susac syndrome. Via MiXCR, TCRdb re-called the immunoSEQ multiplex PCR reads, giving one row per CDR3 protein. The table lists 150,000 to 200,000 distinct CDR3 sequences, over 85% of them singletons. The material sequenced was CD4+ T cells from PBMCs. The receptor source for this set is a human donor in good health. Both conserved end residues are part of each CDR3. A D gene is named only where the DNA matches it firmly. Size is omitted from some rows. Given values are once, few, many or a class for expanded clones.

v_call	d_call	clone_size	j_call	cdr3_aa	cdr3_nt
TRBV20-1	.	.	TRBJ1-4	CSAIRQDEKLFF	TGCAGTGCTATCCGGCAAGATGAAAAACTGTTTTTT
TRBV6-5	.	.	TRBJ1-5	CASSRQKGGVQPQHF	TGTGCCAGCAGCCGCCAAAAGGGTGGGGTTCAGCCCCAGCATTTT
TRBV7-2	.	.	TRBJ2-7	CASSWLHEQYF	TGTGCCAGCAGCTGGTTACACGAGCAGTACTTC
TRBV6-1	.	.	TRBJ1-2	CASSGGGHYGYTF	TGTGCCAGCAGTGGGGGGGGTCACTATGGCTACACCTTC
TRBV5-1	TRBD1	.	TRBJ2-1	CASSGQGGNEQFF	TGCGCCAGCAGCGGACAGGGCGGTAATGAGCAGTTCTTC
TRBV6-6	.	.	TRBJ2-5	CASSYPGSLYETQYF	TGTGCCAGCAGTTACCCAGGCTCCCTCTATGAGACCCAGTACTTC
TRBV6-5	TRBD1	.	TRBJ1-1	CASSSTGDGRVFF	TGTGCCAGCAGTTCCACAGGGGATGGTAGAGTTTTCTTT
TRBV7-2	.	.	TRBJ1-4	CASSPGQNAKLFF	TGTGCCAGCAGCCCTGGCCAAAATGCAAAACTGTTTTTT
TRBV7-6	TRBD1	.	TRBJ2-5	CASSPMDGTGEIQYF	TGTGCCAGCAGCCCCATGGACGGTACAGGGGAGATCCAGTACTTC
TRBV2	.	once	TRBJ1-1	CASTGTRGDTEAFF	TGTGCCAGCACCGGGACCCGGGGGGACACTGAAGCTTTCTTT
TRBV6-5	TRBD2	.	TRBJ2-5	CASGPSGSQETQYF	TGTGCCAGCGGACCCAGCGGGAGCCAAGAGACCCAGTACTTC
TRBV5-4	.	.	TRBJ2-4	CASSFDESGIQYF	TGTGCCAGCAGCTTTGATGAATCCGGCATTCAGTACTTC
TRBV24-1	TRBD1	.	TRBJ2-1	CATSDPRQGALQFF	TGTGCCACCAGTGACCCGAGACAGGGGGCTTTGCAGTTCTTC
TRBV5-6	.	.	TRBJ1-6	CASSLGRRNSPLHF	TGTGCCAGCAGCTTGGGCCGTAGGAATTCACCCCTCCACTTT
TRBV2	.	.	TRBJ2-5	CARSTGKETQYF	TGTGCCAGAAGTACAGGGAAAGAGACCCAGTACTTC
TRBV29-1	.	.	TRBJ2-2	CSVTGLSAGELFF	TGCAGCGTGACCGGGCTTAGCGCCGGGGAGCTGTTTTTT
TRBV3-1	.	.	TRBJ2-2	CASSHRVYTGELFF	TGTGCCAGCAGCCATAGGGTTTACACCGGGGAGCTGTTTTTT
TRBV19	.	once	TRBJ2-7	CASSQGTHLGSYEQYF	TGTGCCAGTAGTCAAGGCACCCACTTAGGGTCCTACGAGCAGTACTTC
TRBV9	.	.	TRBJ2-5	CASSATAGAGETQYF	TGTGCCAGCAGCGCAACCGCCGGGGCCGGGGAGACCCAGTACTTC
TRBV20-1	.	.	TRBJ2-5	CSARGNAGSTETQYF	TGCAGTGCTAGAGGCAATGCAGGGTCGACCGAGACCCAGTACTTC
TRBV20-1	TRBD1	once	TRBJ2-7	CSARGDRAYEQYF	TGCAGTGCCAGGGGGGACAGGGCCTACGAGCAGTACTTC
TRBV9	.	.	TRBJ2-6	CASSVASTYDVLTF	TGTGCCAGCAGCGTAGCCAGCACGTACGACGTCCTGACTTTC
TRBV7-2	.	.	TRBJ2-6	CASSFQGGGANVLTF	TGTGCCAGCAGCTTTCAGGGGGGAGGGGCCAACGTCCTGACTTTC
TRBV10-1	TRBD2	.	TRBJ2-5	CASQSGGTETQYF	TGCGCCAGCCAGAGCGGGGGGACGGAGACCCAGTACTTC
TRBV4-1	.	.	TRBJ2-5	CASSQVAAFQETQYF	TGCGCCAGCAGCCAAGTCGCGGCGTTCCAAGAGACCCAGTACTTC
TRBV18	.	.	TRBJ1-5	CASSPRGAVGNQPQHF	TGTGCCAGCTCACCTAGGGGGGCGGTCGGCAATCAGCCCCAGCATTTT
TRBV25-1	.	.	TRBJ1-1	CASSELDKNTEAFF	TGTGCCAGCAGTGAACTTGACAAGAACACTGAAGCTTTCTTT
TRBV7-2	TRBD2	once	TRBJ2-7	CASSLVFSGGVYEQYF	TGTGCCAGCAGCTTAGTATTTAGCGGGGGCGTCTACGAGCAGTACTTC
TRBV9	TRBD2	.	TRBJ2-3	CASSVGLGSTDTQYF	TGTGCCAGCAGCGTCGGACTAGGGTCGACAGATACGCAGTATTTT
TRBV29-1	.	once	TRBJ2-7	CSVEEGVTYEQYF	TGCAGCGTTGAAGAAGGTGTAACCTACGAGCAGTACTTC
TRBV6-5	TRBD1	.	TRBJ1-2	CASSYATGAYNYGYTF	TGTGCCAGCAGTTACGCGACAGGGGCCTATAACTATGGCTACACCTTC
TRBV24-1	.	.	TRBJ1-2	CATSDSRTFGGYTF	TGTGCCACCAGTGATTCACGGACCTTCGGGGGCTACACCTTC
TRBV25-1	TRBD1	once	TRBJ1-6	CASSEPRTGASSPLHF	TGTGCCAGCAGTGAACCCCGGACAGGGGCTAGTTCACCCCTCCACTTT
TRBV12-3/TRBV12-4	.	.	TRBJ1-1	CASSWDITTEAFF	TGTGCCAGCAGTTGGGACATCACCACTGAAGCTTTCTTT
TRBV3-1	.	.	TRBJ2-2	CASSQEAAVRELFF	TGTGCCAGCAGCCAAGAGGCGGCAGTCAGGGAGCTGTTTTTT
TRBV5-4	TRBD1	.	TRBJ1-2	CASSLEDRGDYGYTF	TGTGCCAGCAGCTTGGAAGACAGGGGGGACTATGGCTACACCTTC
TRBV27	TRBD1	.	TRBJ2-2	CASTADRPTNTGELFF	TGTGCCAGCACCGCGGACAGGCCTACGAACACCGGGGAGCTGTTTTTT
TRBV3-1	.	.	TRBJ2-2	CASSQFDSTGELFF	TGTGCCAGCAGCCAATTCGACAGCACCGGGGAGCTGTTTTTT
TRBV20-1	.	.	TRBJ1-2	CSAPGLEGGYTF	TGCAGTGCTCCAGGGTTGGAAGGCGGCTACACCTTC
TRBV7-2	.	.	TRBJ2-3	CASSLQGGLGTDTQYF	TGTGCCAGCAGCTTACAGGGGGGCCTTGGGACAGATACGCAGTATTTT
TRBV25-1	.	.	TRBJ2-2	CASSESSGRGNTGELFF	TGTGCCAGCAGTGAATCTTCGGGAAGGGGAAACACCGGGGAGCTGTTTTTT
TRBV20-1	TRBD2	once	TRBJ2-1	CSARVSVGGYNEQFF	TGCAGTGCTAGAGTCAGTGTGGGGGGGTACAATGAGCAGTTCTTC
TRBV7-2	.	once	TRBJ1-4	CASRRAGTSNEKLFF	TGTGCCAGCAGGCGGGCCGGGACCTCTAATGAAAAACTGTTTTTT
TRBV20-1	.	.	TRBJ1-3	CSASKGAGNTIYF	TGCAGTGCTAGTAAGGGAGCTGGAAACACCATATATTTT
TRBV20-1	TRBD1	.	TRBJ2-5	CSAKDRGQRTQYF	TGCAGTGCTAAGGACAGGGGGCAGCGGACCCAGTACTTC
TRBV29-1	TRBD1	once	TRBJ2-5	CSSSGTGEETQYF	TGCAGCTCGTCCGGGACAGGGGAGGAGACCCAGTACTTC
TRBV3-1	.	.	TRBJ1-6	CASSQTFGSPLHF	TGTGCCAGCAGCCAAACATTCGGATCACCCCTCCACTTT
TRBV18	TRBD1	once	TRBJ1-2	CASSSADRGYGYTF	TGTGCCAGCTCATCTGCGGACAGGGGCTATGGCTACACCTTC
TRBV5-4	TRBD1	.	TRBJ1-1	CASSATGAIAEAFF	TGTGCCAGCAGCGCGACAGGGGCGATCGCTGAAGCTTTCTTT
TRBV2	.	.	TRBJ2-7	CASSWVRNDEQYF	TGTGCCAGCAGCTGGGTAAGGAACGACGAGCAGTACTTC
TRBV29-1	.	.	TRBJ1-1	CSVMGRLRPDTEAFF	TGCAGCGTTATGGGCAGATTGAGGCCTGACACTGAAGCTTTCTTT